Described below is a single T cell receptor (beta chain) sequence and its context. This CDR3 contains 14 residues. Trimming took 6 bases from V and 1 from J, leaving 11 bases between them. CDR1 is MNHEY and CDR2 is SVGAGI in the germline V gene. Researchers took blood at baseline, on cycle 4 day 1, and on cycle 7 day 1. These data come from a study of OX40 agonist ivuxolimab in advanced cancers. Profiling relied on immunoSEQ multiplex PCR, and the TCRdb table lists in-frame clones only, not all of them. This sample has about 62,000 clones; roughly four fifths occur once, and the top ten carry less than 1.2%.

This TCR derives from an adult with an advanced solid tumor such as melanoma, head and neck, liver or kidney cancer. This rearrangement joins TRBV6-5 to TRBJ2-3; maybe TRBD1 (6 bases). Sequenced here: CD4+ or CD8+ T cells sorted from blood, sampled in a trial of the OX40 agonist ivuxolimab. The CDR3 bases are TGTGCCAGCAGGACTCACAGGGGCACAGATACGCAGTATTTT. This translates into CASRTHRGTDTQYF.